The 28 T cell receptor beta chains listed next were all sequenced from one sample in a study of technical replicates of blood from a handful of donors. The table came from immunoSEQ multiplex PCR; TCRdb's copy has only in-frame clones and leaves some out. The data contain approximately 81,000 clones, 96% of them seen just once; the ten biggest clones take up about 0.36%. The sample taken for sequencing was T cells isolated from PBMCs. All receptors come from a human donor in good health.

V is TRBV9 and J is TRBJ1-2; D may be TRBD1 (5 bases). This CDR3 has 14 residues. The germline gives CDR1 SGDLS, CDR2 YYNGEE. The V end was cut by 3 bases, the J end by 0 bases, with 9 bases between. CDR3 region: CASSEGPTNYGYTF. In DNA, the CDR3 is TGTGCCAGCAGCGAGGGGCCAACTAACTATGGCTACACCTTC.

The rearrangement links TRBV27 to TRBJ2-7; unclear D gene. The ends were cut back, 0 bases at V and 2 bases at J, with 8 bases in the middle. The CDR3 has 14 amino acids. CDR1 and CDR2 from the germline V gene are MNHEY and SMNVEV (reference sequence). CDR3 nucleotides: TGTGCCAGCAGTTTATCGCTGGCGGCCTACGAGCAGTACTTC. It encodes CASSLSLAAYEQYF.

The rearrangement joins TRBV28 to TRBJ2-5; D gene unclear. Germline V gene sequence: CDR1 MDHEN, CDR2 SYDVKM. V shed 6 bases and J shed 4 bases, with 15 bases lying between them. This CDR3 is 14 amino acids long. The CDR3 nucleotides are TGTGCCAGCAGCCGTACCTTACAGAGAGAGACCCAGTACTTC. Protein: CASSRTLQRETQYF.

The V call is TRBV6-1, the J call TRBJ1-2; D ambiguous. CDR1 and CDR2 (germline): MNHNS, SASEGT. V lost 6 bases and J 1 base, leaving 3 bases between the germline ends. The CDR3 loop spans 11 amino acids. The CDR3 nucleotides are TGTGCCAGCAGGAGTAACTATGGCTACACCTTC. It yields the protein CASRSNYGYTF.

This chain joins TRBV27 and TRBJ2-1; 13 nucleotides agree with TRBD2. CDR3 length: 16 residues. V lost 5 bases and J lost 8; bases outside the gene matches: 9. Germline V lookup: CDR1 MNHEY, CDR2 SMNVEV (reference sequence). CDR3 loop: CASSRGLAGVGDEQFF. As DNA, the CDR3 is TGTGCCAGCAGTCGCGGACTAGCGGGAGTAGGCGATGAGCAGTTCTTC.

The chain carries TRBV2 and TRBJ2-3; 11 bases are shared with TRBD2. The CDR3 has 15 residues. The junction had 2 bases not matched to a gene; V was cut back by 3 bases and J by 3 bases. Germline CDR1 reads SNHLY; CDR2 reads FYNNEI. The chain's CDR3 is CASSDGTSGTDTQYF. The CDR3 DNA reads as TGTGCCAGCAGTGACGGGACTAGCGGAACAGATACGCAGTATTTT.

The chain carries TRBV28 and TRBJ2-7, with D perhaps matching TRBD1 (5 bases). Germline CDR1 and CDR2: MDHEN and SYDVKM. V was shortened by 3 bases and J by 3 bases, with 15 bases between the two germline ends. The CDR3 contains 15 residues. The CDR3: CASSFQGIGIYEQYF. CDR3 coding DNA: TGTGCCAGCAGTTTTCAGGGTATAGGGATCTACGAGCAGTACTTC.

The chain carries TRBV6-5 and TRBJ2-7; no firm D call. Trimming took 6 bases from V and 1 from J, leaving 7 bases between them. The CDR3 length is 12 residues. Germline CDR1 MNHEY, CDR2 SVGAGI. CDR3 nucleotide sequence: TGTGCCAGCAGCGGAGATTCCTACGAGCAGTACTTC. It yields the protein CASSGDSYEQYF.

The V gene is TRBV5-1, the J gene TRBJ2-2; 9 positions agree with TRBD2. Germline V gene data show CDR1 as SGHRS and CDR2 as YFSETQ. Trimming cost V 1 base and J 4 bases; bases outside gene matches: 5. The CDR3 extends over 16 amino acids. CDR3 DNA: TGCGCCAGCAGCTTGACTAGCGGGCCTCTCACCGGGGAGCTGTTTTTT. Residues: CASSLTSGPLTGELFF.

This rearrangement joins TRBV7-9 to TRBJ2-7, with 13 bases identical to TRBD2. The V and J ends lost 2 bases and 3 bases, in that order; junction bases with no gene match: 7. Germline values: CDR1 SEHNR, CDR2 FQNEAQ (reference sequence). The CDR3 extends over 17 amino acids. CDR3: CASSLRAGTSGIYEQYF. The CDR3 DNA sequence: TGTGCCAGCAGCTTACGAGCCGGGACTAGCGGGATCTACGAGCAGTACTTC.

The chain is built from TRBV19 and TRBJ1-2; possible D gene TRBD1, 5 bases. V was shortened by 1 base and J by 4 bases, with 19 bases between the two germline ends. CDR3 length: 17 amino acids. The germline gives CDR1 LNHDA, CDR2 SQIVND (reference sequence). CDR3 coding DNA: TGTGCCAGTAGTATAGGTATGACCGCGGGGGTTACCTATGGCTACACCTTC. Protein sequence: CASSIGMTAGVTYGYTF.

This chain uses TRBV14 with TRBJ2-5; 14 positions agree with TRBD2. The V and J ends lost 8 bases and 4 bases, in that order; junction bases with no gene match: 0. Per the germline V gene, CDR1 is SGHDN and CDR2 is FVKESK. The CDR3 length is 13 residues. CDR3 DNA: TGTGCCAGCGGACTAGCGGGAGGAGAGACCCAGTACTTC. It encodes CASGLAGGETQYF. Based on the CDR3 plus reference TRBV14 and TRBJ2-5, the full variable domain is EAGVTQFPSHSVIEKGQTVTLRCDPISGHDNLYWYRRVMGKEIKFLLHFVKESKQDESGMPNNRFLAERTGGTYSTLKVQPAELEDSGVYFCASGLAGGETQYFGPGTRLLVL.

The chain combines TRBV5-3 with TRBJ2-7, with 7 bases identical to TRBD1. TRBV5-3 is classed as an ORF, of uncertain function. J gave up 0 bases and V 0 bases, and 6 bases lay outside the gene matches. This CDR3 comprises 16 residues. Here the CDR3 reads CARSLAGTESSYEQYF. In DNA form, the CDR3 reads TGTGCCAGAAGCTTGGCCGGGACAGAGAGCTCCTACGAGCAGTACTTC.

CDR3 protein: CASTSLGGKEYNEQFF. The CDR3 DNA reads as TGTGCCAGCACGTCCCTGGGGGGGAAGGAATACAATGAGCAGTTCTTC. The chain is built from TRBV27 and TRBJ2-1, with 7 bases aligning to TRBD2. The V and J ends lost 7 bases and 4 bases, in that order; junction bases with no gene match: 13. This CDR3 spans 16 amino acids. CDR1 and CDR2 (germline): MNHEY, SMNVEV (reference sequence).

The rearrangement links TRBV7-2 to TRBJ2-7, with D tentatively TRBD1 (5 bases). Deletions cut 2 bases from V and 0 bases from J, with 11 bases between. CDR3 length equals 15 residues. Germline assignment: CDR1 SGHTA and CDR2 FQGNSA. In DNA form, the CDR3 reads TGTGCCAGCAGCTTAATACCAGGGAACTCCTACGAGCAGTACTTC. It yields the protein CASSLIPGNSYEQYF.

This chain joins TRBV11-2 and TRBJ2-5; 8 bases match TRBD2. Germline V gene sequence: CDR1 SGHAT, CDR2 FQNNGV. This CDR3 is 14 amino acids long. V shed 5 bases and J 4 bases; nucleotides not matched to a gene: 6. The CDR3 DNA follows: TGTGCCAGCAGCGCCACGGGGGGGCGAGAGACCCAGTACTTC. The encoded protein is CASSATGGRETQYF.

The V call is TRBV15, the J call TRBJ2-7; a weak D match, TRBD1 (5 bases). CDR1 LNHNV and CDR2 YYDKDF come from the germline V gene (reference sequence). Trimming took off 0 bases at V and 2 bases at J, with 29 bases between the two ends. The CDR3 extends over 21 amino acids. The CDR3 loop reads CATSRDTILKGRLVDPYEQYF. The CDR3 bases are TGTGCCACCAGCAGAGATACCATTCTCAAGGGGCGCTTAGTAGACCCCTACGAGCAGTACTTC.

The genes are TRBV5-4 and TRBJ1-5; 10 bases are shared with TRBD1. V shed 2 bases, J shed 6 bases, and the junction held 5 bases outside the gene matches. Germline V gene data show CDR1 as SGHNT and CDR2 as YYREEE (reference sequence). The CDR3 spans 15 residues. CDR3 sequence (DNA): TGTGCCAGCAGCTTCGGGACAGGGGCGGGTCAGCCCCAGCATTTT. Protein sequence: CASSFGTGAGQPQHF.

The CDR3 sequence is CASSESRADGELFF. CDR3 nucleotides: TGTGCCAGCAGTGAATCCAGGGCTGACGGGGAGCTGTTTTTT. The chain combines TRBV6-1 with TRBJ2-2, with D maybe TRBD1 (5 bases). This CDR3 contains 14 residues. Between the trimmed V and J ends, which lost 2 bases and 7 bases, there was a span of 11 bases. The germline gives CDR1 MNHNS, CDR2 SASEGT.

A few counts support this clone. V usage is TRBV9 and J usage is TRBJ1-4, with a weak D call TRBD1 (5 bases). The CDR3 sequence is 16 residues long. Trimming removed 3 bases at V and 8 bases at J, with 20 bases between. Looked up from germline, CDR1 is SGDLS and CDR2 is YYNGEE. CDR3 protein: CASSGPSGGFAEKLFF. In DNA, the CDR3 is TGTGCCAGCAGCGGCCCTTCTGGGGGGTTTGCCGAAAAACTGTTTTTT.

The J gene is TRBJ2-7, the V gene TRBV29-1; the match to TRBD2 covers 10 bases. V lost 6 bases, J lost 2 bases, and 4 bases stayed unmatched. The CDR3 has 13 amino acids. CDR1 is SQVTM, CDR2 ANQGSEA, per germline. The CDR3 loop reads CSVRSGRAYEQYF. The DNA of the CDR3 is TGCAGCGTCCGAAGCGGGAGGGCCTACGAGCAGTACTTC.

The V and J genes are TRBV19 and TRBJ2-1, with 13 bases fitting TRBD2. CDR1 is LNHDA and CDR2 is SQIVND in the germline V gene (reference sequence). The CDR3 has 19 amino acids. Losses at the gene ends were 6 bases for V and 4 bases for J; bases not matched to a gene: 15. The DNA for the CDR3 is TGTGCCAGTAGGACACCGGGACTAGCGGGATTATCCGGGTACAATGAGCAGTTCTTC. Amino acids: CASRTPGLAGLSGYNEQFF.

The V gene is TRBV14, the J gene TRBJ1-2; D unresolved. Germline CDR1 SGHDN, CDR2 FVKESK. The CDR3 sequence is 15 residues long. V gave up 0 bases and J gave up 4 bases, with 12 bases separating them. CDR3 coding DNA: TGTGCCAGCAGCCAAGAACGCGCACCCCTCTATGGCTACACCTTC. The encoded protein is CASSQERAPLYGYTF.

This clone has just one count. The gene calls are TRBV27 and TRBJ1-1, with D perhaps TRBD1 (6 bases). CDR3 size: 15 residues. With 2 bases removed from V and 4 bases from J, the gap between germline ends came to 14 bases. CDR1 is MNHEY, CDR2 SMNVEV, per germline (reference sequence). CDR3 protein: CASSLEQGDSTEAFF. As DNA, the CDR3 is TGTGCCAGCAGTTTAGAACAGGGCGATTCCACTGAAGCTTTCTTT.

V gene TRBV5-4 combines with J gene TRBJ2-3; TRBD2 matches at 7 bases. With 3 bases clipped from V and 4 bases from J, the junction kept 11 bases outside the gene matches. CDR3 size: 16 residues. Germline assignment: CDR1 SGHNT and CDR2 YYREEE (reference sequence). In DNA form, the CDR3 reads TGTGCCAGCAGCTCGGAAGCGGGACCTGTCCCAGATACGCAGTATTTT. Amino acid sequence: CASSSEAGPVPDTQYF.

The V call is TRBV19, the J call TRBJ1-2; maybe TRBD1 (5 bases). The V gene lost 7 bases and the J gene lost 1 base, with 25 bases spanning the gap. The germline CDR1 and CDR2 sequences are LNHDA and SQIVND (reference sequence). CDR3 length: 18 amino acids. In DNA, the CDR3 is TGTGCCAGTATCATGGGCCCCTATCCCCTCCAGGGTAACTATGGCTACACCTTC. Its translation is CASIMGPYPLQGNYGYTF.

CDR3 residues: CASSLRQGRWETQYF. In DNA form, the CDR3 reads TGTGCCAGCAGTCTGAGACAGGGGCGCTGGGAGACCCAGTACTTC. The gene calls are TRBV2 and TRBJ2-5, with 8 bases aligning to TRBD1. V trimming: 5 bases; J trimming: 5 bases; junction bases outside the gene matches: 10. The CDR3 extends over 15 amino acids. The V gene's germline CDR1 is SNHLY and CDR2 FYNNEI.

The CDR3 sequence is CASSQTLAGLMDYEQYF. The CDR3 DNA reads TGCGCCAGCAGCCAAACATTAGCGGGGCTTATGGACTACGAGCAGTACTTC. V and J are TRBV4-1 and TRBJ2-7, with 8 bases aligning to TRBD2. The CDR3 sequence is 17 residues long. Germline V gene lookup returns CDR1 MGHRA and CDR2 YSYEKL. The ends lost 2 bases at V and 3 bases at J; junction bases unmatched: 12.